A selection of T cell receptor beta chains follows, all from one sample in a study of blood T cell repertoires in COVID-19. Profiled with immunoSEQ multiplex PCR; TCRdb holds only in-frame clones, not every one. Counted here are a few hundred thousand clones, about nine tenths occurring once; the ten biggest clones make up about 11%. The specimen was peripheral blood. These receptors were collected from a woman in her twenties or thirties with COVID-19, enrolled during active disease. CDR3s include the opening cysteine and the closing phenylalanine or tryptophan. The order of the fields is CDR3 DNA, CDR3 protein, clone size, D gene, V gene, J gene. A D gene is named only where the DNA matches it firmly. Rows give clone size only sometimes, using once, few, many, or a class for an expanded clone.

TGTGCCAGTAGTGCTAGCGGGGGCGGGAACGAGCAGTACTTC	CASSASGGGNEQYF	NA	TRBD2	TRBV19	TRBJ2-7
TGTGCCACCGTACTAGGGTACGAGCAGTACTTC	CATVLGYEQYF	NA	NA	TRBV6-5	TRBJ2-7
TGCAGCGTTTTCGGACTAGCGGGAGCGGGTGAGCAGTACTTC	CSVFGLAGAGEQYF	NA	TRBD2	TRBV29-1	TRBJ2-7
TGCGCCAGCAGCCAAGATCTCCGGAGCTTTAATGAAAAACTGTTTTTT	CASSQDLRSFNEKLFF	NA	NA	TRBV4-1	TRBJ1-4
TGTGCCAGCAGCGTAGGAGGGGGGACAGGGTCCGAGCAGTACTTC	CASSVGGGTGSEQYF	NA	TRBD1	TRBV9	TRBJ2-7
TGTGCCTGGACTCCCCCGGGTTCGGCGGAGACCCAGTACTTC	CAWTPPGSAETQYF	NA	NA	TRBV30	TRBJ2-5
TGTGCCAGCAGCGCAGCCCCGGGACTAGGGTCTTTTGACGGTGAGCAGTTCTTC	CASSAAPGLGSFDGEQFF	NA	TRBD2	TRBV28	TRBJ2-1
TGTGCCAGCAGTTTAAGACTAGCGGGGGCCCCCTGGGGGCAGTATTTT	CASSLRLAGAPWGQYF	NA	TRBD2	TRBV27	TRBJ2-3
TGTGCCAGCAGCGTCGTTCAGTCCCCCCCCCAGCAGTACTTC	CASSVVQSPPQQYF	NA	NA	TRBV6-6	TRBJ2-7
TGTGCCACCAGCAGTGCACCCCGGGACTTTCAAGAGACCCAGTACTTC	CATSSAPRDFQETQYF	NA	NA	TRBV15	TRBJ2-5
TGCGCCAGCAGCTTGGTCGGGGGGAACACTGAAGCTTTCTTT	CASSLVGGNTEAFF	NA	NA	TRBV5-1	TRBJ1-1
TGTGCCAGCAGTTCTAGCGGGATAGCCGGGGAGCTGTTTTTT	CASSSSGIAGELFF	NA	TRBD2	TRBV6-5	TRBJ2-2
TGCGCCAGCAGTAGGGCGGGAGGTGGCCAAGAGACCCAGTACTTC	CASSRAGGGQETQYF	NA	TRBD2	TRBV10-2	TRBJ2-5
TGTGCCTTCCTAAGGGACAGGGTAATAACTGAAGCTTTCTTT	CAFLRDRVITEAFF	NA	TRBD1	TRBV30	TRBJ1-1
TGTGCCAGCAGCTTTGGGACTAGCGGACTGAGGGAGCAGTTCTTC	CASSFGTSGLREQFF	NA	TRBD2	TRBV7-3	TRBJ2-1
TGTGCCAGCAGTCCGGGACAGGGGAACCAGCCCCAGCATTTT	CASSPGQGNQPQHF	few	TRBD1	TRBV6-5	TRBJ1-5
TGTGCCAGCAGCTGGACAGAATATAATTCACCCCTCCACTTT	CASSWTEYNSPLHF	NA	NA	TRBV7-9	TRBJ1-6
TGTGCCAGCAGCTCCCAGCACACAGGGGGAAGGGAAAAACTGTTTTTT	CASSSQHTGGREKLFF	NA	TRBD1	TRBV5-6	TRBJ1-4
TGTGCCAGCAGCCAAGAAGGAGGCTATGGCTACACCTTC	CASSQEGGYGYTF	NA	NA	TRBV16	TRBJ1-2
TGCGCCAGCAGCTTGGTATTAGCGGGGACCTACGAGCAGTACTTC	CASSLVLAGTYEQYF	NA	TRBD2	TRBV5-1	TRBJ2-7
TGTGCCAGCTCACCGACAGGGAACACTGAAGCTTTCTTT	CASSPTGNTEAFF	NA	NA	TRBV18	TRBJ1-1
TGTGCCAGCAGTGGCTTGGATGGGGGCGTTGAGCAGTTCTTC	CASSGLDGGVEQFF	many	NA	TRBV2	TRBJ2-1
TGTGCCAGCAGTGAATCGGCAGGGTTGGGACCCCAGCATTTT	CASSESAGLGPQHF	NA	NA	TRBV25-1	TRBJ1-5
TGTGCCAGCAGTTTACGCAATGAGCAGTTCTTC	CASSLRNEQFF	NA	NA	TRBV28	TRBJ2-1
TGTGCCAGCAGTTATCTCGGGAGAGGCGGAGATACGCAGTATTTT	CASSYLGRGGDTQYF	once	NA	TRBV6-2/TRBV6-3	TRBJ2-3
TGTGCCAGCAGTTTATCCGGACAGATAGGGAGAGGTTCACCCCTCCACTTT	CASSLSGQIGRGSPLHF	NA	NA	TRBV27	TRBJ1-6
TGCGCCAGCAGCCAAGTGGTGCGGTCCACAGATACGCAGTATTTT	CASSQVVRSTDTQYF	NA	NA	TRBV4-1	TRBJ2-3
TGCGCCAGCAGCTTGGGGTGGACTGGATTCTACGAGCAGTACTTC	CASSLGWTGFYEQYF	NA	NA	TRBV5-1	TRBJ2-7
TGTGCCTGGAACCCCCATGCAGGGCAATACGAGCAGTACTTC	CAWNPHAGQYEQYF	NA	NA	TRBV30	TRBJ2-7
TGTGCCTGGAGGGTACGCGTGAGCACAGATACGCAGTATTTT	CAWRVRVSTDTQYF	NA	NA	TRBV30	TRBJ2-3
TGTGCCAGCAGCTTGGCCACCGTGAACTCCCAAGAGCAGTACTTC	CASSLATVNSQEQYF	NA	NA	TRBV5-6	TRBJ2-7
TGTGCCATCAGTGGGGGGCTCAATCAGCCCCAGCATTTT	CAISGGLNQPQHF	NA	NA	TRBV10-3	TRBJ1-5
TGTGCCAGCAGCCCAGGAACGGTTAGAGGAAACACCATATATTTT	CASSPGTVRGNTIYF	few	NA	TRBV9	TRBJ1-3
TGTGCCAGCAGCGGGAGGGTAAATAATTCACCCCTCCACTTT	CASSGRVNNSPLHF	NA	NA	TRBV2	TRBJ1-6
TGCGCCAGCAGCTTGAGACAGGGTCCCTACGAGCAGTACTTC	CASSLRQGPYEQYF	NA	TRBD1	TRBV5-1	TRBJ2-7
TGTGCCAGCAGCCATTGGACAGGGGGCGAGTACACTGAAGCTTTCTTT	CASSHWTGGEYTEAFF	once	TRBD1	TRBV5-5	TRBJ1-1
TGCAGCGTTGAAGTGGCCAACTCTGGGGCCAACGTCCTGACTTTC	CSVEVANSGANVLTF	NA	NA	TRBV29-1	TRBJ2-6
TGTGCCAGCAGCTTAGAGCCGGCGGCCTACAATGAGCAGTTCTTC	CASSLEPAAYNEQFF	NA	NA	TRBV7-2	TRBJ2-1
TGTGCTGGGGCAGCAACAGGCAGCAATCAGCCCCAGCATTTT	CAGAATGSNQPQHF	NA	NA	TRBV7-9	TRBJ1-5
TGTGCCAGTAGTATATCGACGACAGTTTCGAGCAATCAGCCCCAGCATTTT	CASSISTTVSSNQPQHF	NA	NA	TRBV19	TRBJ1-5
TGTGCCAGCAGCCCGGAAACAGGGGAAACTGAAGCTTTCTTT	CASSPETGETEAFF	NA	TRBD1	TRBV5-4	TRBJ1-1
TGTGCCAGCAGTTTTTTCCTAGGCCGATACGAGCAGTACTTC	CASSFFLGRYEQYF	NA	NA	TRBV28	TRBJ2-7
TGTGCCAGCAGCTTAGCGCGGGACACCGGGGAGCTGTTTTTT	CASSLARDTGELFF	NA	NA	TRBV7-2	TRBJ2-2
TGCGCCAGCAGCCAGAATTCCGGGAGCGGGAACATTCAGTACTTC	CASSQNSGSGNIQYF	NA	NA	TRBV4-3	TRBJ2-4
TGTGCCAGCAGTAAGACTAGCGGGAGTTACGAGCAGTACTTC	CASSKTSGSYEQYF	NA	TRBD2	TRBV3-1/TRBV3-2	TRBJ2-7
TGTGCCAGCAGTTACGGACAGGGGACCCAGTACTTC	CASSYGQGTQYF	NA	TRBD1	TRBV6-2/TRBV6-3	TRBJ2-5
TGTGCCAGCAGCCCCTTCCGCAATCAGCCCCAGCATTTT	CASSPFRNQPQHF	NA	NA	TRBV6-5	TRBJ1-5
TGTGCCAGCACCTTAGACCGGGACAGCTTCTCTGGAAACACCATATATTTT	CASTLDRDSFSGNTIYF	NA	TRBD1	TRBV7-9	TRBJ1-3
TGTGCCAGCAGCTTAGGCAACTGGTATGGCTACACCTTC	CASSLGNWYGYTF	once	NA	TRBV13	TRBJ1-2
TGTGCCAGCAGCTTGGCCCCCATGATCGATGAGCAGTTCTTC	CASSLAPMIDEQFF	NA	NA	TRBV7-6	TRBJ2-1
TGTGCCAGCAGGGACTGGGAGAACACCGGGGAGCTGTTTTTT	CASRDWENTGELFF	NA	NA	TRBV28	TRBJ2-2
TGTGCCAGCAGCCTTACCGGGACAGGGTCCTACGAGCAGTACTTC	CASSLTGTGSYEQYF	NA	TRBD1	TRBV11-2	TRBJ2-7
TGTGCCAGCAGCCAGGGACAGGGTGGATATGGCTACACCTTC	CASSQGQGGYGYTF	NA	TRBD1	TRBV7-8	TRBJ1-2
TGTGCCAGCAGCTTAGGTCCTCCTAAGAATTACGAGCAGTACTTC	CASSLGPPKNYEQYF	NA	NA	TRBV7-9	TRBJ2-7
TGTGCCAGCAGTGAACCGGGTGGTAGCAATCAGCCCCAGCATTTT	CASSEPGGSNQPQHF	NA	NA	TRBV2	TRBJ1-5
TGTGCCAGCGGAAGAGGGGGCTGGGACACTGAAGCTTTCTTT	CASGRGGWDTEAFF	NA	TRBD1	TRBV6-6	TRBJ1-1
TGTGCCAGCAGACTAGGGAGGGGGGACAGCAATCAGCCCCAGCATTTT	CASRLGRGDSNQPQHF	NA	NA	TRBV9	TRBJ1-5
TGTGCCAGCAGCTTAGACCCAGGTCGAGGGTATGGCTACACCTTC	CASSLDPGRGYGYTF	NA	NA	TRBV7-2	TRBJ1-2
TGCGCCAGCAGCCAAGTTGGGCAGGGTTTAGAGACCCAGTACTTC	CASSQVGQGLETQYF	NA	NA	TRBV4-1	TRBJ2-5
TGTGCCAGCAGTTCCTTGGGACAGCCCGTGAAGGAAAAACTGTTTTTT	CASSSLGQPVKEKLFF	once	TRBD1	TRBV28	TRBJ1-4